These 5 T cell receptor beta chains originate from one sample sequenced in a study of CD8 T cells in Susac syndrome. RNA in amounts of roughly 0.5 to 1 ug was reverse transcribed with random hexamers. Each CDR3 protein gets one entry after TCRdb re-called the immunoSEQ multiplex PCR reads with MiXCR. The sample has some 260,000 distinct CDR3 sequences, roughly 84% seen once. Specimen: CD8+ T cells from PBMCs. The receptors here all came from a human donor with multiple sclerosis.

The chain couples TRBV6-2 or TRBV6-3 to TRBJ2-2; 11 bases agree with TRBD2. The CDR3 has 16 amino acids. CDR1 and CDR2 from the germline V gene are MNHEY and SVGEGT. J lost 3 bases, V lost 6 bases, and 6 bases had no gene match. CDR3 sequence (DNA): TGTGCCAGCAGCAGTAGCGGGAGGGCGTACACCGGGGAGCTGTTTTTT. It encodes CASSSSGRAYTGELFF.

This sequence joins TRBV28 and TRBJ2-2, with 12 positions matching TRBD2. Germline V gene sequence: CDR1 MDHEN, CDR2 SYDVKM. With V trimmed by 3 bases and J by 6 bases, 5 bases remained unmatched. The CDR3 runs 16 residues. The CDR3 DNA follows: TGTGCCAGCAGTTTCCAGACTAGCGGGAGAGCCGGGGAGCTGTTTTTT. It codes for CASSFQTSGRAGELFF.

In its sample, this clonotype was seen a few times. V is TRBV5-4 and J is TRBJ2-3; weak D call: TRBD2 (5 bases). Trimming left V 3 bases short and J 4 bases short, with 15 bases between. Germline CDR1 SGHNT, CDR2 YYREEE (reference sequence). CDR3 length: 15 amino acids. The CDR3 DNA sequence: TGTGCCAGCAGCTCCCCGGACTCAGTCGCAGATACGCAGTATTTT. Its translation: CASSSPDSVADTQYF.

This chain links TRBV20-1 with TRBJ1-5, with unresolved D. CDR3 length: 15 amino acids. V was clipped by 1 base and J by 5 bases, with 15 bases between them. Germline CDR1 is DFQATT and CDR2 is SNEGSKA (reference sequence). The DNA for the CDR3 is TGCAGTGCTAGAGGGGAGGTCGTGTTGGATCAGCCCCAGCATTTT. Translating gives CSARGEVVLDQPQHF.

In this sample, this clonotype turned up a few times. The CDR3 nucleotides read TGTGCCAGCAGGCCCTACGAGCAGTACTTC. Protein sequence: CASRPYEQYF. This chain links TRBV2 with TRBJ2-7, with D uncertain. This CDR3 region has 10 residues. V lost 6 bases and J 2 bases, leaving 2 bases between the germline ends. Looked up from germline, CDR1 is SNHLY and CDR2 is FYNNEI.